The rows below give T cell receptor beta chains drawn from one sample of a study of regulatory T cells in long-lasting Graves disease. Each CDR3 protein is one row after TCRdb ran MiXCR on the multiplex PCR reads. The repertoire holds roughly 520,000 distinct CDR3 sequences, with around 11% as singletons. These data were also filed under a second study, of T cells in Graves' hyperthyroidism and ophthalmopathy.

Sequencing was performed on peripheral blood mononuclear cells (PBMCs), taken at new diagnosis, from a patient treated with antithyroid drugs. Every receptor here comes from a woman in her twenties or thirties with Graves disease. Both conserved end residues are part of each CDR3. Fields, in order: J gene, V gene, D gene, clone size, CDR3 protein, CDR3 DNA. A D gene is named only where the DNA matches it firmly. Size values are once, few and many counts, or a class for expanded clones, and some rows have none.

j_call: TRBJ2-1
v_call: TRBV12-3/TRBV12-4
d_call: TRBD2
clone_size: -
cdr3_aa: CASSSRGRVAGGPRNEQFF
cdr3_nt: TGTGCCAGCAGTTCCCGGGGGAGGGTAGCGGGAGGGCCAAGGAATGAGCAGTTCTTC

j_call: TRBJ2-1
v_call: TRBV6-2/TRBV6-3
d_call: -
clone_size: many
cdr3_aa: CASSRPSYNEQFF
cdr3_nt: TGTGCCAGCAGCAGACCCTCCTACAATGAGCAGTTCTTC

j_call: TRBJ2-5
v_call: TRBV2
d_call: -
clone_size: many
cdr3_aa: CASGVRGEETQYF
cdr3_nt: TGTGCCAGCGGGGTCCGGGGAGAAGAGACCCAGTACTTC

j_call: TRBJ2-3
v_call: TRBV7-9
d_call: TRBD2
clone_size: many
cdr3_aa: CASSLMTSVDTQYF
cdr3_nt: TGTGCCAGCAGCTTGATGACTAGCGTTGATACGCAGTATTTT

j_call: TRBJ2-1
v_call: TRBV2
d_call: TRBD2
clone_size: -
cdr3_aa: CASSEPRGSGRKTYEQFF
cdr3_nt: TGTGCCAGCAGTGAACCGCGGGGGAGCGGGAGAAAAACCTATGAGCAGTTCTTC

j_call: TRBJ2-7
v_call: TRBV7-2
d_call: -
clone_size: many
cdr3_aa: CASSSPPGTSSYEQYF
cdr3_nt: TGTGCCAGCAGCTCACCCCCCGGGACGAGCTCCTACGAGCAGTACTTC

j_call: TRBJ1-2
v_call: TRBV19
d_call: -
clone_size: many
cdr3_aa: CASSMGRGYGYTF
cdr3_nt: TGTGCCAGTAGTATGGGCAGAGGTTATGGCTACACCTTC

j_call: TRBJ1-2
v_call: TRBV20-1
d_call: -
clone_size: many
cdr3_aa: CSARPQVRLGYTF
cdr3_nt: TGCAGTGCTAGACCCCAAGTTCGACTTGGCTACACCTTC

j_call: TRBJ2-5
v_call: TRBV2
d_call: TRBD2
clone_size: -
cdr3_aa: CARGTSGSSSGQETQYF
cdr3_nt: TGTGCCAGAGGGACTAGCGGGAGTAGTAGCGGCCAAGAGACCCAGTACTTC

j_call: TRBJ2-1
v_call: TRBV19
d_call: TRBD2
clone_size: few
cdr3_aa: CASSMGTSGAYNEQFF
cdr3_nt: TGTGCCAGTAGTATGGGGACTAGCGGAGCGTACAATGAGCAGTTCTTC

j_call: TRBJ1-5
v_call: TRBV7-2
d_call: -
clone_size: many
cdr3_aa: CASSLVSGDQPQHF
cdr3_nt: TGTGCCAGCAGCTTAGTCTCAGGTGACCAGCCCCAGCATTTT

j_call: TRBJ2-1
v_call: TRBV11-2
d_call: TRBD2
clone_size: many
cdr3_aa: CASSLVPGGPNEQFF
cdr3_nt: TGTGCCAGCAGCTTAGTTCCGGGAGGGCCCAATGAGCAGTTCTTC